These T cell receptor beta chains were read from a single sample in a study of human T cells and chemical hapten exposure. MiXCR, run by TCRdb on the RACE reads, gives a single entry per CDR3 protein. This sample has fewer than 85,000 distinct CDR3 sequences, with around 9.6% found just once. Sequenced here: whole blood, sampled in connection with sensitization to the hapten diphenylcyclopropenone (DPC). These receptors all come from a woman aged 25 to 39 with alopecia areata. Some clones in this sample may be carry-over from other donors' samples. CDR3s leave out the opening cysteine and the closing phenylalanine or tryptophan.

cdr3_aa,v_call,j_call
ASERGSSGNTIY,TRBV12-3/TRBV12-4,TRBJ1-3
ASSLSVYTDTQY,TRBV12-3/TRBV12-4,TRBJ2-3
ASSSGRRIQY,TRBV7-9,TRBJ2-4
ASSDSSREGYT,TRBV6-4,TRBJ1-2
ASRQGAHNQPQH,TRBV28,TRBJ1-5
SVEIRDRGTDTQY,TRBV29-1,TRBJ2-3
ASSQVTGPKSGNTIY,TRBV4-3,TRBJ1-3
AISERQGTGYT,TRBV10-3,TRBJ1-2
ASSPRHGGHTDTQY,TRBV7-3,TRBJ2-3
ASSLAGQGRAEAF,TRBV5-4,TRBJ1-1
SATQDTQY,TRBV20-1,TRBJ2-3
ASSPKDNSPLH,TRBV18,TRBJ1-6
ASRSPGTLVPYEQY,TRBV6-2/TRBV6-3,TRBJ2-7
ASGLVSGPYSPLH,TRBV12-5,TRBJ1-6
ASSGGGLLQPQH,TRBV28,TRBJ1-5
ASSHKYRDRDYNEQF,TRBV3-1,TRBJ2-1
AGSPGTLQETQY,TRBV5-4,TRBJ2-5
ASSVVAAGMSDTQY,TRBV9,TRBJ2-3